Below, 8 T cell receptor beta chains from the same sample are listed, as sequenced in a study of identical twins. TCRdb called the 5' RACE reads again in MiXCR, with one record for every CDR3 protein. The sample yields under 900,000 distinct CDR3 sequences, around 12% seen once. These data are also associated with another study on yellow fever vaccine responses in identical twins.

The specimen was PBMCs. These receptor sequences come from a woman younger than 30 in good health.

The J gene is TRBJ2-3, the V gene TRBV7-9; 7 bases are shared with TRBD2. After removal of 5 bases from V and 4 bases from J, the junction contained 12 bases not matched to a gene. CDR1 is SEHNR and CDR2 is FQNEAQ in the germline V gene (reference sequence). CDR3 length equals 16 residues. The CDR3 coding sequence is TGTGCCAGCAGCCCGCATAGCGGGCCGGGCGCAGATACGCAGTATTTT. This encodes CASSPHSGPGADTQYF.

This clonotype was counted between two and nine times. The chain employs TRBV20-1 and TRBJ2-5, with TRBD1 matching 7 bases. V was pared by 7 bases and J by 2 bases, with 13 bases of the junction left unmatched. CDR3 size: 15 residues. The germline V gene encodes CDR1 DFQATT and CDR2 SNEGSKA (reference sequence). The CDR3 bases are TGCAGTGTCCGGCCCGGACAGGTACCTCAAGAGACCCAGTACTTC. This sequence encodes CSVRPGQVPQETQYF.

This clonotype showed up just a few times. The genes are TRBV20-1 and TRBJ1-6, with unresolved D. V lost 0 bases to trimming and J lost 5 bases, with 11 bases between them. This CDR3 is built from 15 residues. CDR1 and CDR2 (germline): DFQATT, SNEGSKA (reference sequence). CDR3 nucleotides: TGCAGTGCTAGAGATTCGACACCTAATAATTCACCCCTCCACTTT. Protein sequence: CSARDSTPNNSPLHF.

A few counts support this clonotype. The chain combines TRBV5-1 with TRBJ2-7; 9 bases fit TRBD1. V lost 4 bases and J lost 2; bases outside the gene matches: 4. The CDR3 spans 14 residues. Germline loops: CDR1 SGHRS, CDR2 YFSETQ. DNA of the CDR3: TGCGCCAGCAGCCTGTGGACAGGGGCCTACGAGCAGTACTTC. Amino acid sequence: CASSLWTGAYEQYF.

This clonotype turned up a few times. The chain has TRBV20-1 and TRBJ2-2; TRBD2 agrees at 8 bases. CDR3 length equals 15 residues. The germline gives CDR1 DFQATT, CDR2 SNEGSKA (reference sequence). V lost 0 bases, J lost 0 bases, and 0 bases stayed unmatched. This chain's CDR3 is CSARDGGANTGELFF. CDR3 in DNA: TGCAGTGCTAGAGACGGGGGGGCGAACACCGGGGAGCTGTTTTTT.

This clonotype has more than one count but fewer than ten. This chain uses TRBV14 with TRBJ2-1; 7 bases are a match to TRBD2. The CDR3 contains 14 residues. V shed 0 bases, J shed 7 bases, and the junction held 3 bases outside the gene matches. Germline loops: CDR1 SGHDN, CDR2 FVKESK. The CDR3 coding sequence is TGTGCCAGCAGCCAAGACGTCGGGAGGAATGAGCAGTTCTTC. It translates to CASSQDVGRNEQFF.

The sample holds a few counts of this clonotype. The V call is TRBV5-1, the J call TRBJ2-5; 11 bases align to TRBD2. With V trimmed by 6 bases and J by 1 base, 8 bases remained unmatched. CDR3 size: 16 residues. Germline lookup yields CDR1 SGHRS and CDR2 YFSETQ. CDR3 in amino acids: CASTTLAGVPQETQYF. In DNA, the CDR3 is TGCGCCAGCACCACACTAGCGGGAGTCCCCCAAGAGACCCAGTACTTC.

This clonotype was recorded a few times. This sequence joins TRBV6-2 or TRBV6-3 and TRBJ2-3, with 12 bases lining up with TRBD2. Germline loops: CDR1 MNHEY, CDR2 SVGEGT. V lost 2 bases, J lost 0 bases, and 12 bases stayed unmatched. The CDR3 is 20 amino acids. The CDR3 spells CASSYPPGLAGGLSTDTQYF. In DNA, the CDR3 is TGTGCCAGCAGTTACCCCCCCGGGCTAGCGGGGGGGCTTAGCACAGATACGCAGTATTTT.